Sequencing of this T cell receptor (beta chain) was carried out in a study of CD8+CD57+ T cells in acquired aplastic anemia. Study overall: Average DNA yield from sorted CD4+ and CD8+ cells was about 2.9 ug. Average CD4+ read depth in healthy donors was approximately 9.9 million reads.

The study profiled TCR beta VDJ and CDR3 using genomic DNA as template. TCRdb re-derived calls from the reads in MiXCR, one entry per CDR3 protein. Of some 200,000 distinct CDR3 sequences listed, roughly 55% are singletons. As for this clonotype: Its antigen is not identified.

This CDR3 spans 15 amino acids. The germline V gene has CDR1 SGHAT and CDR2 FQNNGV. V was pared by 5 bases and J by 7 bases, with 17 bases between. Findings and caveats of the study: The study identified roughly 31 CD8+ CDR3 sequences shared by patients and controls. The CD8+ Simpson's diversity of patients and controls was not significantly different.

The chain couples TRBV11-2 to TRBJ2-2; D is perhaps TRBD2 (6 bases). The TCR comes from a human donor in good health. The sample was sorted CD4+, CD8+, or CD8+CD57+ T cells (not recorded which) from PBMCs. This CDR3 reads CASSLGYGGDGELFF. As DNA, the CDR3 is TGTGCCAGCAGCCTTGGATACGGGGGTGACGGGGAGCTGTTTTTT.